The 13 T cell receptor beta chains below were found in one sample sequenced in a study of T cell responses to AZD1222 COVID-19 vaccine. Some clones are missing from TCRdb's copy, which holds only in-frame ones; the method was immunoSEQ multiplex PCR. The repertoire holds 85,000 to 100,000 clones, with roughly nine tenths as singletons. The sample in question was peripheral blood, obtained 28 days after the second AZD1222 dose. The source of these receptors is an adult who received the AZD1222 COVID-19 vaccine.

The chain has TRBV19 and TRBJ2-3, with D uncertain. The V end was cut by 1 base, the J end by 2 bases, with 7 bases between. Germline assignment: CDR1 LNHDA and CDR2 SQIVND (reference sequence). This CDR3 has 14 amino acids. CDR3 residues: CASSIGGYTDTQYF. The CDR3 DNA reads TGTGCCAGTAGTATAGGTGGCTACACAGATACGCAGTATTTT.

In DNA, the CDR3 is TGTGCCAGCAGTCCTCCTGGACAGGCGAGAATGAACACTGAAGCTTTCTTT. Translating gives CASSPPGQARMNTEAFF. V gene TRBV2 combines with J gene TRBJ1-1; TRBD1 agrees at 7 bases. V shed 5 bases, J shed 0 bases, and the junction held 12 bases outside the gene matches. This CDR3 contains 17 residues. Germline CDR1 SNHLY, CDR2 FYNNEI. The complete variable domain, with remaining parts taken from reference TRBV2 and TRBJ1-1, reads EPEVTQTPSHQVTQMGQEVILRCVPISNHLYFYWYRQILGQKVEFLVSFYNNEISEKSEIFDDQFSVERPDGSNFTLKIRSTKLEDSAMYFCASSPPGQARMNTEAFFGQGTRLTVV.

This rearrangement joins TRBV5-4 to TRBJ2-3, with 9 positions matching TRBD1. The CDR3 is 14 amino acids. The germline CDR1 and CDR2 sequences are SGHNT and YYREEE (reference sequence). The J segment lost 6 bases and the V segment lost 4 bases, leaving 6 bases of the junction unmatched. Here the CDR3 DNA reads TGTGCCAGCAGCCACCCGGGACAGGGCGATACGCAGTATTTT. Amino acid sequence: CASSHPGQGDTQYF.

Turning to this clone: Additional DNA sequences in this sample encode the identical CDR3. The rearrangement joins TRBV29-1 to TRBJ1-2, with 9 bases aligning to TRBD1. Germline V CDR1 and CDR2: SQVTM, ANQGSEA. The V and J ends lost 4 bases and 2 bases, in that order; junction bases with no gene match: 2. This CDR3 has 13 residues. CDR3 in amino acids: CSVGTGANYGYTF. The CDR3 bases are TGCAGCGTTGGGACAGGGGCGAACTATGGCTACACCTTC.

The chain couples TRBV7-2 to TRBJ1-5, with D unclear. Germline CDR1 reads SGHTA; CDR2 reads FQGNSA. V was pared by 4 bases and J by 0 bases, with 7 bases between. CDR3 length: 14 residues. CDR3 region: CASSYLYSNQPQHF. The CDR3 bases are TGTGCCAGCAGCTACCTTTATAGCAATCAGCCCCAGCATTTT.

The chain uses TRBV2 and TRBJ1-1; 7 bases align to TRBD1. CDR3 length: 12 residues. Trimming cost V 6 bases and J 6 bases; bases outside gene matches: 4. Germline CDR1 reads SNHLY; CDR2 reads FYNNEI. CDR3 nucleotide sequence: TGTGCCAGCAGCCGGACAGGATCTGAAGCTTTCTTT. The encoded protein is CASSRTGSEAFF.

In this sample, this clone turned up a few times. The chain combines TRBV9 with TRBJ1-2; D gene uncertain. CDR3 length equals 15 residues. Per the germline V gene, CDR1 is SGDLS and CDR2 is YYNGEE. With 1 base removed from V and 4 bases from J, the gap between germline ends came to 14 bases. The CDR3 DNA follows: TGTGCCAGCAGCGTAATGGAGGGTAGTGGCTATGGCTACACCTTC. Translating it yields CASSVMEGSGYGYTF.

This chain connects TRBV4-1 to TRBJ1-3; no firm D call. Trimming took off 5 bases at V and 9 bases at J, with 11 bases between the two ends. Germline CDR1 reads MGHRA; CDR2 reads YSYEKL. The CDR3 consists of 12 residues. CDR3 amino acids: CASSEITGTIYF. The DNA for the CDR3 is TGCGCCAGCAGCGAAATCACGGGCACCATATATTTT.

This chain joins TRBV2 and TRBJ1-5; tentatively, D is TRBD1 (6 bases). CDR1 and CDR2 from the germline V gene are SNHLY and FYNNEI. The V end lost 5 bases, the J end lost 0 bases, and 11 bases lay between the germline ends. The CDR3 covers 15 residues. The CDR3 nucleotides read TGTGCCAGCAGTAGGGACAAATATAGCAATCAGCCCCAGCATTTT. Its translation is CASSRDKYSNQPQHF.

CDR3 nucleotides: TGCGCCAGCAGCTACGACAGGATAGATGAAAAACTGTTTTTT. Its translation: CASSYDRIDEKLFF. This chain joins TRBV5-1 and TRBJ1-4; possibly TRBD1 for D (6 bases). The CDR3 covers 14 residues. Per germline, CDR1 SGHRS and CDR2 YFSETQ. V gave up 3 bases and J gave up 6 bases, with 12 bases separating them. The full variable domain, its missing parts supplied by reference TRBV5-1 and TRBJ1-4, is KAGVTQTPRYLIKTRGQQVTLSCSPISGHRSVSWYQQTPGQGLQFLFEYFSETQRNKGNFPGRFSGRQFSNSRSEMNVSTLELGDSALYLCASSYDRIDEKLFFGSGTQLSVL.

The genes are TRBV27 and TRBJ2-1; either TRBD1 or TRBD2 may supply D (6 bases each). Deletions cut 6 bases from V and 5 bases from J, with 23 bases between. The CDR3 is made up of 17 amino acids. Germline CDR1 is MNHEY and CDR2 is SMNVEV (reference sequence). In nucleotides, the CDR3 is TGTGCCAGCAGCAGGGGAAGCGGGCCAATCCTCGACAATGAGCAGTTCTTC. It yields the protein CASSRGSGPILDNEQFF.

The rearrangement links TRBV5-4 to TRBJ1-4, with D uncertain. V gave up 4 bases and J gave up 3 bases, with 13 bases separating them. The CDR3 is 15 residues long. Germline assignment: CDR1 SGHNT and CDR2 YYREEE (reference sequence). CDR3 nucleotide sequence: TGTGCCAGCAGCCAGTCCGATATCTCTAATGAAAAACTGTTTTTT. Protein sequence: CASSQSDISNEKLFF.

This chain joins TRBV7-2 and TRBJ1-5, with no clear D. Deletions cut 2 bases from V and 4 bases from J, with 12 bases between. The CDR3 is 15 amino acids. Per the germline V gene, CDR1 is SGHTA and CDR2 is FQGNSA. The CDR3 bases are TGTGCCAGCAGCTTAAACGGCCCGGCTAATCAGCCCCAGCATTTT. Its protein is CASSLNGPANQPQHF.